Presented here are 13 T cell receptor beta chains from one specimen sequenced in a study of shared clonotypes between healthy human individuals. Naive CD8 isolation took CD45RO-negative cells positively selected for CCR7 and excluded terminally differentiated effector memory CD45RA+ cells. The assay was immunoSEQ multiplex PCR, and TCRdb's table has in-frame clones only and misses some. Of under 1 million clones listed, roughly 92% are singletons. The specimen sequenced was naive CD8+ T cells sorted from blood. These receptor sequences come from a man aged 30 to 39 in good health.

This clone came up once. This chain links TRBV27 with TRBJ2-1; D gene ambiguous. The germline V gene has CDR1 MNHEY and CDR2 SMNVEV (reference sequence). Trimming pared 5 bases from V and 5 bases from J, leaving 16 bases between. The CDR3 has 15 amino acids. The CDR3 nucleotides read TGTGCCAGCAGTCCATTGGATATCGGTGACAATGAGCAGTTCTTC. Residues: CASSPLDIGDNEQFF.

This chain links TRBV9 with TRBJ2-7; tentatively, D is TRBD2 (6 bases). V lost 0 bases and J lost 2, with 12 bases in between. The CDR3 has 15 amino acids. Germline V CDR1 and CDR2: SGDLS, YYNGEE. The CDR3 is CASSVESSGAYEQYF. For the CDR3, the DNA is TGTGCCAGCAGCGTAGAGAGTAGCGGAGCCTACGAGCAGTACTTC.

This clone was seen once. The chain recombines TRBV15 with TRBJ1-1; D might be TRBD1 (5 bases). The germline V gene has CDR1 LNHNV and CDR2 YYDKDF (reference sequence). V was cut by 2 bases and J by 4 bases, with 17 bases left in between. This CDR3 spans 16 amino acids. This CDR3 is CATSRISDSGTTEAFF. CDR3 DNA sequence: TGTGCCACCAGCAGAATCTCAGACAGCGGTACCACTGAAGCTTTCTTT.

V is TRBV15 and J is TRBJ2-7, with D tentatively TRBD1 (6 bases). The CDR3 contains 14 residues. V was clipped by 3 bases and J by 3 bases, with 12 bases between them. Germline CDR1 reads LNHNV; CDR2 reads YYDKDF (reference sequence). The CDR3 here is CATSREIGGYEQYF. The DNA for the CDR3 is TGTGCCACCAGCAGGGAAATAGGGGGCTACGAGCAGTACTTC.

With respect to this clone: Different DNA sequences within this sample yield the same CDR3. The rearrangement joins TRBV4-1 to TRBJ2-5; a possible D gene is TRBD2 (6 bases). The CDR3 sequence is 14 residues long. Between the trimmed V and J ends, which lost 4 bases and 3 bases, there was a span of 12 bases. Germline V gene lookup returns CDR1 MGHRA and CDR2 YSYEKL. CDR3 nucleotide sequence: TGCGCCAGCAGCCCCCTTCCGGGGGAAGAGACCCAGTACTTC. It yields the protein CASSPLPGEETQYF.

The rearrangement uses TRBV12-2 and TRBJ1-5; TRBD1 is the table's D call, not checked against the DNA. TRBV12-2 is flagged as a pseudogene. This CDR3 is built from 18 residues. The CDR3 spells CASRLANWTGEANQPQHF. Written as DNA, the CDR3 is TGTGCAAGTCGCTTAGCAAATTGGACAGGGGAGGCCAATCAGCCCCAGCATTTT.

J is TRBJ2-1 and V is TRBV27; 9 bases match TRBD2. The V and J ends lost 4 bases and 8 bases, in that order; junction bases with no gene match: 9. CDR3 length equals 15 residues. Germline values: CDR1 MNHEY, CDR2 SMNVEV (reference sequence). The CDR3 spells CASSSREGQFHEQFF. The CDR3 DNA is TGTGCCAGCAGTTCGCGGGAGGGCCAATTTCATGAGCAGTTCTTC.

Regarding this clone: Other DNA variants within this sample encode the same CDR3. V is TRBV9 and J is TRBJ1-2, with D hard to call. The length of the CDR3 is 12 residues. CDR1 is SGDLS, CDR2 YYNGEE, per germline. Deletions cut 3 bases from V and 3 bases from J, with 6 bases between. CDR3 protein: CASSGLDYGYTF. The DNA of the CDR3 is TGTGCCAGCAGCGGCTTAGACTATGGCTACACCTTC.

CDR3 DNA sequence: TGTGCCAGCAGTTACTCGTCCACCAATCCGTACGAGCAGTACTTC. Amino acid sequence: CASSYSSTNPYEQYF. The chain has TRBV6-5 and TRBJ2-7; D gene ambiguous. The germline V gene has CDR1 MNHEY and CDR2 SVGAGI. This CDR3 comprises 15 residues. The V and J ends lost 0 bases and 4 bases respectively, with 13 bases between them.

V usage is TRBV9 and J usage is TRBJ1-5, with D hard to call. CDR1 and CDR2 (germline): SGDLS, YYNGEE. The CDR3 runs to 14 residues. The V and J ends lost 3 bases and 2 bases respectively, with 9 bases between them. CDR3 nucleotide sequence: TGTGCCAGCAGCGCGACTTCGGGCAATCAGCCCCAGCATTTT. This sequence encodes CASSATSGNQPQHF.

The gene calls are TRBV7-9 and TRBJ1-1; possible D gene TRBD1, 6 bases. V was clipped by 3 bases and J by 4 bases, with 18 bases between them. The CDR3 runs to 16 residues. The germline V gene encodes CDR1 SEHNR and CDR2 FQNEAQ (reference sequence). The CDR3 region is CASSFTSLGATTEAFF. CDR3 DNA sequence: TGTGCCAGCAGCTTTACTTCGTTGGGGGCAACCACTGAAGCTTTCTTT.

V gene TRBV25-1 combines with J gene TRBJ2-7; D possibly corresponds to TRBD1 (6 bases). CDR1 is MGHDK, CDR2 SYGVNS, per germline. The V and J ends lost 1 base and 3 bases respectively, with 10 bases between them. The CDR3 covers 14 residues. The CDR3 nucleotides are TGTGCCAGCAGTGAATGGACAGAGTTCTACGAGCAGTACTTC. Its translation: CASSEWTEFYEQYF.

This clone appeared once. The chain recombines TRBV2 with TRBJ2-3; D is undetermined. V was clipped by 2 bases and J by 5 bases, with 5 bases between them. The CDR3 is 12 residues long. Germline V gives CDR1 SNHLY, CDR2 FYNNEI. As DNA, the CDR3 is TGTGCCAGCAGTGAACTCGGAGATACGCAGTATTTT. Translating it yields CASSELGDTQYF.